This TCR beta chain emerged from a study of shared clonotypes between healthy human individuals (dated by TCRdb to 2020 to 2021). Regarding the complete study: Three men and a couple of women, aged 18 to 49 years, made up the cohort. For each donor, CD4 naive and CD4 memory were each run on three plates, CD8 naive on two plates, and CD8 memory on one plate. To estimate repertoire size and how much clonotypes are shared between individuals, the study performed deep sequencing of blood TCR repertoires from 4 to 6 healthy adults. Different laboratories and diverse techniques were used to prepare libraries and sequence TCR repertoires, to increase sequencing depth and limit assay-specific biases. Between about 0.85 and 10 billion PBMCs per donor were obtained by leukapheresis.

This clone came up a few times. This clone's antigen is unknown. The input lacks base qualities; no much larger clone sits a single base away. Using the deep immunoSEQ assay, multiplex PCR amplified TCR CDR3 regions from genomic DNA. For each cell subset, the extracted genomic DNA was distributed evenly across all wells of several immunoSEQ 96-well plates, and each plate served as one replicate. For sorted subsets, approximately 200 ng of genomic DNA, equivalent to some 30,000 T cell genomes, went into each replicate PCR. Purified libraries were quantified with a Qubit 3.0 fluorometer, sized on a Bioanalyzer 2100, and re-quantified with the KAPA Library Quantification kit. A separate single-read 150-cycle Illumina NextSeq 550 flow cell was used to sequence each immunoSEQ 96-well plate. The study's processing was this. Because the immunoSEQ output held only junctional sequences and lacked quality scores, the filtering could not match the filtering applied to full-length reads. Sequences were annotated with PyIR, a Python wrapper for IgBLAST v1.9, using IMGT germline references to assign V/J genes and CDR3. Reads were filtered out if the reads had weak V/J assignments (E-value above 1e-6), no CDR3, stop codons, out-of-frame junctions, or ambiguous translated residues. V3J clonotypes were defined as sequences sharing the same inferred V gene, J gene, and CDR3 amino acid sequence. Percentage overlap between repertoires was computed as shared unique clonotypes divided by the size of the smaller repertoire. Three approaches were used to assess repertoire richness: RTK rarefaction, the Chao1 estimator, and Recon v2.1 estimates of unobserved clonotypes. Generation probabilities for all TCRbeta clonotypes obtained by the gDNA method from several donors were computed using OLGA. TCRdb took this table from immuneACCESS and kept in-frame rearrangements with V and J called. Such tables lack part of the clones; where checked against another copy, unresolved V genes explain under half of the gap, and the rest is unexplained. From that table come the V and J calls and clone size; the DNA was used to work out D and trimming. This sample has about 980,000 clones in its table, and 70% to 85% of those were observed once. The ten largest clonotypes hold over 1.3% of the sample.

CDR1 and CDR2, looked up from the germline V gene, are MRHNA and SNTAGT. The CDR3 contains 13 residues, cysteine and phenylalanine counted. Just CDR3 DNA is preserved here, 39 bases in frame from base 1. The junction carries 15 bases between V and J, which are trimmed by 8 bases and 10 bases respectively. Donors were healthy HIV-negative adults with no recently reported acute infections or vaccinations. All donors were Caucasian adults living in Nashville, Tennessee, USA. Magnetic negative selection was used to enrich CD4+ T cells, after which naive cells were positively selected on CD45RA and the negative fraction became the memory subset. After blood collection by leukapheresis, PBMCs were isolated using Ficoll-Histopaque density gradient centrifugation and then cryopreserved in the vapor phase of liquid nitrogen. Analytical flow cytometry was used to check the purity and quantity of each magnetically sorted T cell population. Genomic DNA was isolated from each sorted fraction and quantified by UV absorbance on a Nanodrop 2000c.

Study-wide conclusions, independent of this receptor: Pairwise subsampling indicated that sequencing depth was expected to affect the degree of clonotype sharing among donors. Higher generation probabilities were observed for clonotypes shared by all four sorted-subset donors than for non-shared clonotypes. Rarefaction of sorted-subset datasets indicated incomplete sequencing despite the large sequencing depth. Sampling was limited to blood, and TCR repertoires in tissue likely differ from TCR repertoires in blood. Sharing across a handful of donors was observed for 5% to 6.5% of naive CD4, over 3% of naive CD8, over 2% of memory CD4, and approximately 0.41% of memory CD8 clonotypes. Naive subsets generally had larger estimated clonotype richness than memory subsets. The small number of donors limited the genetic and exposure-history diversity represented.

The rearrangement combines TRBV6-4 with TRBJ1-6, with the D gene not confidently named. The clonotype comes from a man aged 18 to 29 in good health. Sample: memory CD4+ T cells sorted from blood. Reading the label with the study, this specimen's cell subset or site is: CD45RA-negative fraction. The DNA sequence is given as TGTGCCAGCTCCTCCCAGGTGGAATCACCCCTCCACTTT. It translates as CASSSQVESPLHF.